This T cell receptor (beta chain) is drawn from a study of blood T cell repertoires in COVID-19. Across the whole study: COVID-19 samples, acute and convalescent, were from the United States, Italy and Spain. T cells, B-cell-depleted T cells, or PBMCs supplied cDNA or gDNA.

This table comes from immunoSEQ multiplex PCR, and its TCRdb copy is limited to in-frame clones, with some not included. The data hold 60,000 to 75,000 clones, with around nine tenths observed a single time. The TCR comes from a woman aged 60-75 years with acute or convalescent COVID-19. Sequenced input: peripheral blood.

CDR3 bases: TGTGCCATCAGGGCAGACAGGGGTGGTCAGCCCCAGCATTTT. Translation: CAIRADRGGQPQHF. This chain links TRBV10-3 with TRBJ1-5, with 8 nucleotides matching TRBD1. CDR3 length equals 14 residues. Germline V lookup: CDR1 ENHRY, CDR2 SYGVKD. The trim removed 6 bases at V and 6 bases at J, leaving 7 bases unmatched.